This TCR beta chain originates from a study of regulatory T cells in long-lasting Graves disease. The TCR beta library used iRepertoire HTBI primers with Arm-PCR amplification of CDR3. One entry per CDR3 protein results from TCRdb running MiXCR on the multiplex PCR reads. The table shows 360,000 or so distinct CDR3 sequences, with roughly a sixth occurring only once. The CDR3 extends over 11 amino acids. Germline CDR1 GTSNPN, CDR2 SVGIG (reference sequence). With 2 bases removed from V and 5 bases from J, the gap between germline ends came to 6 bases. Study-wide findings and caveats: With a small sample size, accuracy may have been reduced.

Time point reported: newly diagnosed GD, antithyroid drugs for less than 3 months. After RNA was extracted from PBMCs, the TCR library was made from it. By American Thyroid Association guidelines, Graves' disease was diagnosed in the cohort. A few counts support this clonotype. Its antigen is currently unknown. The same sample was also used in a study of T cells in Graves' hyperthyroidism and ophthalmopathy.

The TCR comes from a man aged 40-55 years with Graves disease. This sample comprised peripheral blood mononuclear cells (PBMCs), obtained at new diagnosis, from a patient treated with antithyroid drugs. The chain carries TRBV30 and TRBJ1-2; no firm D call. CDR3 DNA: TGTGCCTGGAGTAAGACTTATGGCTACACCTTC. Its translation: CAWSKTYGYTF. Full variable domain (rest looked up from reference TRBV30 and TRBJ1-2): SQTIHQWPATLVQPVGSPLSLECTVEGTSNPNLYWYRQAAGRGLQLLFYSVGIGQISSEVPQNLSASRPQDRQFILSSKKLLLSDSGFYLCAWSKTYGYTFGSGTRLTVV.